The 27 T cell receptor beta chains in this list originate from one sample, sequenced in a study of TIL therapy for anti-PD-1-resistant metastatic lung cancer (dated by TCRdb to the early 2020s). TCR beta CDR3 regions were amplified from genomic DNA by bias-controlled multiplex PCR with the immunoSEQ v3 hsTCRB kit. The immuneACCESS repertoire file appears here via TCRdb, limited to in-frame rearrangements. These files lack a portion of the clones; in checked studies, under half of the deficit traces to unresolved V genes, and the cause of the others is not known. In all, the sample holds some 13,000 clones, and less than 70% of those were seen once. The ten largest make up approximately 9.4% of the sample. The label giving this sample's time point can be read as: pre-treatment sample, taken before nivolumab and TIL therapy. Excised metastases, mostly pleural nodules or supraclavicular lymph nodes, were used as baseline tumor samples and were taken from the same resection from which TIL were grown.

The starting material was tumor tissue, obtained at baseline. These receptors were taken from a woman between 25 and 80 years old with non-small cell lung cancer.

The chain links TRBV5-5 to TRBJ2-7; no definite D call. This CDR3 spans 11 amino acids. V lost 3 bases and J 3 bases, leaving 4 bases between the germline ends. Germline CDR1 SGHKS, CDR2 YYEKEE (reference sequence). This CDR3 reads CASSYLYEQYF. CDR3 bases: TGTGCCAGCAGCTACCTCTACGAGCAGTACTTC.

CDR3 amino acids: CASSEQGIEKLFF. In DNA, the CDR3 is TGTGCCAGCAGTGAACAGGGTATTGAAAAACTGTTTTTT. The V call is TRBV2, the J call TRBJ1-4; tentatively, D is TRBD1 (5 bases). V lost 2 bases and J 7 bases, leaving 8 bases between the germline ends. The V gene's germline CDR1 is SNHLY and CDR2 FYNNEI. The CDR3 spans 13 residues.

There are a few counts of this clone. This chain links TRBV30 with TRBJ1-2; 7 positions match TRBD1. The germline V gene encodes CDR1 GTSNPN and CDR2 SVGIG (reference sequence). The ends lost 0 bases at V and 8 bases at J; junction bases unmatched: 3. This CDR3 contains 12 residues. The DNA of the CDR3 is TGTGCCTGGAGTGTACTGGGACAGGGCTACACCTTC. As protein: CAWSVLGQGYTF. Full variable domain (rest looked up from reference TRBV30 and TRBJ1-2): SQTIHQWPATLVQPVGSPLSLECTVEGTSNPNLYWYRQAAGRGLQLLFYSVGIGQISSEVPQNLSASRPQDRQFILSSKKLLLSDSGFYLCAWSVLGQGYTFGSGTRLTVV.

The count of this clone is one. The chain couples TRBV30 to TRBJ1-1; D possibly corresponds to TRBD1 (6 bases). The CDR3 is 13 amino acids. Trimming cost V 4 bases and J 0 bases, with 9 bases left between them. Germline-derived CDR1 and CDR2 are GTSNPN and SVGIG (reference sequence). The CDR3 nucleotides read TGTGCCTGGACCCGGACAGTGAACACTGAAGCTTTCTTT. Encoded protein: CAWTRTVNTEAFF. Together with reference TRBV30 and TRBJ1-1, the CDR3 gives the full variable domain: SQTIHQWPATLVQPVGSPLSLECTVEGTSNPNLYWYRQAAGRGLQLLFYSVGIGQISSEVPQNLSASRPQDRQFILSSKKLLLSDSGFYLCAWTRTVNTEAFFGQGTRLTVV.

This clone was seen a few times. The V gene is TRBV5-5, the J gene TRBJ1-2; 8 bases line up with TRBD1. Germline V lookup: CDR1 SGHKS, CDR2 YYEKEE (reference sequence). V shed 4 bases and J 5 bases; nucleotides not matched to a gene: 4. The CDR3 is made up of 13 amino acids. Here the CDR3 DNA reads TGTGCCAGCAGCGAACAGGGGGATTATGGCTACACCTTC. This gives the protein CASSEQGDYGYTF. Filled out from reference TRBV5-5 and TRBJ1-2, the complete variable domain reads DAGVTQSPTHLIKTRGQQVTLRCSPISGHKSVSWYQQVLGQGPQFIFQYYEKEERGRGNFPDRFSARQFPNYSSELNVNALLLGDSALYLCASSEQGDYGYTFGSGTRLTVV.

The chain combines TRBV4-2 with TRBJ2-3; D may be TRBD1 (5 bases). V lost 3 bases and J lost 7, with 8 bases in between. The germline V gene has CDR1 LGHNA and CDR2 YNFKEQ. The length of the CDR3 is 12 residues. This CDR3 is CASSQGPNTQYF. CDR3 DNA: TGTGCCAGCAGCCAGGGGCCCAATACGCAGTATTTT.

This clone is a singleton in its sample. The chain combines TRBV7-9 with TRBJ2-5; TRBD2 is a possible D gene (5 bases). V gave up 3 bases and J gave up 0 bases, with 14 bases separating them. The CDR3 is made up of 16 amino acids. The germline V gene has CDR1 SEHNR and CDR2 FQNEAQ (reference sequence). The CDR3 DNA reads as TGTGCCAGCAGCTTCCAATTTAGCGTAAACCAAGAGACCCAGTACTTC. It translates to CASSFQFSVNQETQYF.

V is TRBV18 and J is TRBJ2-7; TRBD2 is a possible D gene (6 bases). The CDR3 runs 16 residues. Trimming left V 0 bases short and J 5 bases short, with 17 bases between. Germline lookup yields CDR1 KGHSH and CDR2 LQKENI. The CDR3: CASSPPGKDRGNEQYF. The CDR3 coding sequence is TGTGCCAGCTCACCACCGGGGAAGGACCGCGGGAACGAGCAGTACTTC.

The chain joins TRBV30 to TRBJ2-7; D possibly corresponds to TRBD2 (5 bases). The germline CDR1 and CDR2 sequences are GTSNPN and SVGIG (reference sequence). Trimming pared 3 bases from V and 3 bases from J, leaving 18 bases between. There are 15 residues in the CDR3. Here the CDR3 DNA reads TGTGCCTGGAGGCCCACTAGTTTGGAGGTCTACGAGCAGTACTTC. It encodes CAWRPTSLEVYEQYF.

This rearrangement joins TRBV29-1 to TRBJ2-5; 13 nucleotides align to TRBD2. Germline V lookup: CDR1 SQVTM, CDR2 ANQGSEA. With 2 bases clipped from V and 5 bases from J, the junction kept 8 bases outside the gene matches. The CDR3 length is 16 residues. This CDR3 is CSVESRTSGSSETQYF. The CDR3 coding sequence is TGCAGCGTTGAATCAAGGACTAGCGGGAGTTCTGAGACCCAGTACTTC. Drawing the rest from reference TRBV29-1 and TRBJ2-5, the complete variable domain is SAVISQKPSRDICQRGTSLTIQCQVDSQVTMMFWYRQQPGQSLTLIATANQGSEATYESGFVIDKFPISRPNLTFSTLTVSNMSPEDSSIYLCSVESRTSGSSETQYFGPGTRLLVL.

The V gene is TRBV9, the J gene TRBJ2-6; no clear D. The CDR3 is 15 amino acids. The ends were cut back, 0 bases at V and 1 base at J, with 5 bases in the middle. The germline CDR1 and CDR2 sequences are SGDLS and YYNGEE. In nucleotides, the CDR3 is TGTGCCAGCAGCGTAGTTGGTTCTGGGGCCAACGTCCTGACTTTC. Residues: CASSVVGSGANVLTF.

This rearrangement joins TRBV10-3 to TRBJ1-4; D might be TRBD1 (5 bases). Per the germline V gene, CDR1 is ENHRY and CDR2 is SYGVKD. The V end was cut by 11 bases, the J end by 7 bases, with 17 bases between. The CDR3 consists of 13 residues. CDR3 protein: CAVQGGRTEKLFF. The CDR3 nucleotides are TGTGCCGTGCAGGGAGGAAGGACTGAAAAACTGTTTTTT.

CDR3 region: CASSLAGGTYEQYF. CDR3 bases: TGCGCCAGCAGCTTGGCGGGGGGGACCTACGAGCAGTACTTC. The chain employs TRBV5-1 and TRBJ2-7; 8 bases agree with TRBD2. This CDR3 region has 14 residues. Germline trimming cut 0 bases from V and 2 bases from J; bases unmatched to any gene: 1. Germline V lookup: CDR1 SGHRS, CDR2 YFSETQ.

The chain couples TRBV11-2 to TRBJ1-1; D remains ambiguous. Per the germline V gene, CDR1 is SGHAT and CDR2 is FQNNGV. The CDR3 consists of 17 residues. Trimming pared 1 base from V and 0 bases from J, leaving 15 bases between. The CDR3 protein is CASSLGRRAYMNTEAFF. For the CDR3, the DNA is TGTGCCAGCAGCTTAGGGAGGAGAGCCTACATGAACACTGAAGCTTTCTTT.

This rearrangement joins TRBV11-2 to TRBJ2-7; TRBD1 is a possible D gene (5 bases). This CDR3 has 15 amino acids. The germline V and J ends were trimmed by 5 bases and 0 bases, with 14 bases remaining between them. The V gene's germline CDR1 is SGHAT and CDR2 FQNNGV. Here the CDR3 reads CASSLRDSSSYEQYF. In DNA form, the CDR3 reads TGTGCCAGCAGCCTGCGTGACAGCAGCTCCTACGAGCAGTACTTC.

The chain combines TRBV2 with TRBJ1-2; D perhaps matches TRBD1 (5 bases). The germline V gene has CDR1 SNHLY and CDR2 FYNNEI. The V end lost 11 bases, the J end lost 6 bases, and 13 bases lay between the germline ends. CDR3 size: 11 residues. The CDR3: CAAGAGHGYTF. The CDR3 DNA sequence: TGTGCCGCCGGAGCAGGGCATGGCTACACCTTC.

The chain couples TRBV11-2 to TRBJ2-2, with TRBD1 identical over 9 bases. This CDR3 contains 16 residues. V shed 6 bases and J 3 bases; nucleotides not matched to a gene: 8. Looked up from germline, CDR1 is SGHAT and CDR2 is FQNNGV. The CDR3 region has the DNA TGTGCCAGCAGGGGTACAGGGGGCGCCGACACCGGGGAGCTGTTTTTT. Its translation: CASRGTGGADTGELFF.

V gene TRBV6-4 combines with J gene TRBJ2-7; 11 nucleotides agree with TRBD1. Germline V gives CDR1 MRHNA, CDR2 SNTAGT. Trimming removed 5 bases from V and 7 bases from J; junction bases left unmatched: 4. This CDR3 is 13 amino acids long. The CDR3 DNA reads TGTGCCAGCAGTCCGGGACAGGGGGGTGAGCAGTACTTC. Translation gives CASSPGQGGEQYF.

The J gene is TRBJ1-5, the V gene TRBV7-8, with unresolved D. Germline V CDR1 and CDR2: SGHVS, FQNEAQ. Deletions cut 1 base from V and 6 bases from J, with 7 bases between. CDR3 size: 13 residues. DNA for the CDR3: TGTGCCAGCAGCTTAGATCTTGGTCAGCCCCAGCATTTT. Amino acid sequence: CASSLDLGQPQHF. Using reference TRBV7-8 and TRBJ1-5 for the parts outside the CDR3, the full variable domain is GAGVSQSPRYKVAKRGQDVALRCDPISGHVSLFWYQQALGQGPEFLTYFQNEAQLDKSGLPSDRFFAERPEGSVSTLKIQRTQQEDSAVYLCASSLDLGQPQHFGDGTRLSIL.

This clone was picked up one time. The gene calls are TRBV11-2 and TRBJ1-4, with 9 bases identical to TRBD1. Germline V gives CDR1 SGHAT, CDR2 FQNNGV. Trimming removed 5 bases from V and 3 bases from J; junction bases left unmatched: 10. This CDR3 is built from 17 residues. Here the CDR3 reads CASSRPDRGGANEKLFF. CDR3 in DNA: TGTGCCAGCAGCCGTCCTGACAGGGGGGGAGCTAATGAAAAACTGTTTTTT.

J is TRBJ2-7 and V is TRBV7-9; TRBD1 matches 9 bases. The CDR3 is 14 amino acids. J lost 4 bases, V lost 5 bases, and 6 bases had no gene match. Germline lookup yields CDR1 SEHNR and CDR2 FQNEAQ (reference sequence). CDR3 sequence reads: CASSTGQGWYEQYF. The DNA for the CDR3 is TGTGCCAGCAGCACGGGACAGGGTTGGTACGAGCAGTACTTC.

Judged by abundance, this clone is medium-sized (0.01 to 0.1%). The chain uses TRBV9 and TRBJ1-5, with TRBD1 matching over 7 bases. CDR1 is SGDLS and CDR2 is YYNGEE in the germline V gene. Trimming cost V 3 bases and J 4 bases; bases outside gene matches: 7. The CDR3 covers 15 residues. The CDR3 sequence is CASSGRDRPNQPQHF. CDR3 in DNA: TGTGCCAGCAGCGGTAGGGACAGACCGAATCAGCCCCAGCATTTT. Full variable domain (outside the CDR3, taken from reference TRBV9 and TRBJ1-5): DSGVTQTPKHLITATGQRVTLRCSPRSGDLSVYWYQQSLDQGLQFLIQYYNGEERAKGNILERFSAQQFPDLHSELNLSSLELGDSALYFCASSGRDRPNQPQHFGDGTRLSIL.

The chain recombines TRBV5-4 with TRBJ2-1; D might be TRBD1 (5 bases). Germline V gene sequence: CDR1 SGHNT, CDR2 YYREEE (reference sequence). The CDR3 is 14 amino acids. Trimming shortened V by 9 bases and J by 4 bases, and 17 bases separated the two germline ends. In DNA form, the CDR3 reads TGTGCCACCTCCTGGGGCAGCAGATACAATGAGCAGTTCTTC. The encoded protein is CATSWGSRYNEQFF.

This clone showed up just once. The chain carries TRBV6-1 and TRBJ2-3; D is perhaps TRBD2 (5 bases). The V gene's germline CDR1 is MNHNS and CDR2 SASEGT. The V gene lost 6 bases and the J gene lost 2 bases, with 12 bases spanning the gap. CDR3 length: 14 amino acids. For the CDR3, the DNA is TGTGCCAGCAGGAGGGCGGTACTCACAGATACGCAGTATTTT. Protein: CASRRAVLTDTQYF.

The chain joins TRBV19 to TRBJ1-1; D is perhaps TRBD1 (5 bases). Germline CDR1 is LNHDA and CDR2 is SQIVND (reference sequence). V lost 6 bases to trimming and J lost 0 bases, with 8 bases between them. CDR3 length equals 13 residues. In DNA, the CDR3 is TGTGCCAGTAGGGGACGGCTGAACACTGAAGCTTTCTTT. Its translation is CASRGRLNTEAFF.

The chain combines TRBV18 with TRBJ2-7; 7 positions agree with TRBD1. The CDR3 loop spans 12 amino acids. J was trimmed by 12 bases and V by 2 bases; bases with no gene match: 7. The germline V gene encodes CDR1 KGHSH and CDR2 LQKENI. DNA for the CDR3: TGTGCCAGCTCACCATGGGACAGTGGGCTGTACTTC. It codes for CASSPWDSGLYF.

The table lists this clone with a few counts. The genes are TRBV11-1 and TRBJ1-2, with D possibly matching TRBD1 (6 bases). This CDR3 spans 13 amino acids. Germline V lookup: CDR1 SGHAT, CDR2 FQDESV (reference sequence). V shed 3 bases and J shed 4 bases, with 9 bases lying between them. Here the CDR3 DNA reads TGTGCCAGCAGCTTTGGGGGCGGCTATGGCTACACCTTC. It specifies CASSFGGGYGYTF.